The 27 T cell receptor beta chains in this list originate from one sample, sequenced in a study of vaccination and CD4 T cells after COVID-19. Sequencing of the DNA from cultured CD4+ T cells was carried out with the Oncomine TCR Beta short-read assay. MiXCR was run by TCRdb on the PCR reads, yielding one entry per CDR3 protein. The repertoire has around 11,000 distinct CDR3 sequences, approximately 23% of them found once; the top ten carry roughly 24%. The treatment denotes: approximately 10-day PBMC culture with coronavirus spike peptide pools or control peptides (ViraFEST assay). Their antigen targets remain unknown. The source material was CD4+ T cells from blood, cultured in vitro, sampled before SARS-CoV-2 vaccination. Receptor source: a human donor who received a COVID-19 vaccine.

This clonotype was seen only a few times. The rearrangement uses TRBV5-4 and TRBJ2-5; the D is unclear. CDR3 length equals 15 residues. V lost 3 bases to trimming and J lost 4 bases, with 16 bases between them. The germline V gene encodes CDR1 SGHNT and CDR2 YYREEE (reference sequence). This chain's CDR3 is CASSSGPVARETQYF. CDR3 in DNA: TGTGCCAGCAGCTCCGGTCCTGTAGCACGAGAGACCCAGTACTTC.

This clonotype was detected only a few times. The chain is built from TRBV2 and TRBJ2-3; 13 bases are a match to TRBD2. V shed 3 bases, J shed 2 bases, and the junction held 2 bases outside the gene matches. CDR3 size: 16 residues. Germline V lookup: CDR1 SNHLY, CDR2 FYNNEI. CDR3 residues: CASSDGTSGVTDTQYF. In nucleotides, the CDR3 is TGTGCCAGCAGTGATGGGACTAGCGGGGTCACAGATACGCAGTATTTT.

The chain links TRBV19 to TRBJ1-4, with TRBD1 identical over 7 bases. Germline-derived CDR1 and CDR2 are LNHDA and SQIVND (reference sequence). Unmatched junction bases numbered 12, after V lost 6 bases and J lost 11 bases. The CDR3 totals 14 residues. CDR3 sequence (DNA): TGTGCCAGTAGCCAAAGACAGGGACGGTGGAAACTGTTTTTT. Amino acid sequence: CASSQRQGRWKLFF. Filled out from reference TRBV19 and TRBJ1-4, the complete variable domain reads DGGITQSPKYLFRKEGQNVTLSCEQNLNHDAMYWYRQDPGQGLRLIYYSQIVNDFQKGDIAEGYSVSREKKESFPLTVTSAQKNPTAFYLCASSQRQGRWKLFFGSGTQLSVL.

This clonotype occurred a few times. This sequence joins TRBV28 and TRBJ2-5; D may be TRBD1 or TRBD2 (6 bases each). This CDR3 spans 13 amino acids. Germline CDR1 and CDR2: MDHEN and SYDVKM. The germline V and J ends were trimmed by 3 bases and 4 bases, with 9 bases remaining between them. This chain's CDR3 is CASSLGGGETQYF. The CDR3 nucleotides are TGTGCCAGCAGTTTGGGGGGCGGAGAGACCCAGTACTTC. The complete variable domain, with remaining parts taken from reference TRBV28 and TRBJ2-5, reads DVKVTQSSRYLVKRTGEKVFLECVQDMDHENMFWYRQDPGLGLRLIYFSYDVKMKEKGDIPEGYSVSREKKERFSLILESASTNQTSMYLCASSLGGGETQYFGPGTRLLVL.

This clonotype rates as medium-sized. The gene calls are TRBV24-1 and TRBJ1-5, with D unresolved. Germline-derived CDR1 and CDR2 are KGHDR and SFDVKD. The V gene lost 4 bases and the J gene lost 5 bases, with 11 bases spanning the gap. The CDR3 totals 14 residues. CDR3 DNA sequence: TGTGCCACCAGTGAGGACGGGTGGGATCAGCCCCAGCATTTT. Protein product: CATSEDGWDQPQHF.

This clonotype has just a few counts. V is TRBV10-3 and J is TRBJ2-3; possibly TRBD1 or TRBD2 for D (6 bases each). This CDR3 has 15 residues. V was pared by 3 bases and J by 0 bases, with 10 bases between. In germline, CDR1 is ENHRY, CDR2 SYGVKD. The CDR3 DNA sequence: TGTGCCATCAGTGACCCGGGGGCTAGCACAGATACGCAGTATTTT. Protein product: CAISDPGASTDTQYF.

The chain is built from TRBV10-3 and TRBJ2-5; 8 positions agree with TRBD2. Germline V lookup: CDR1 ENHRY, CDR2 SYGVKD. Trimming at V came to 4 bases and at J to 1 base, leaving 8 bases not matched to a gene. The CDR3 is 16 residues long. CDR3 residues: CAISGLAGRPQETQYF. CDR3 bases: TGTGCCATCAGTGGGTTAGCGGGGCGGCCCCAAGAGACCCAGTACTTC.

Notes on this clonotype: It is likely a read error, because the conserved phenylalanine at the end of the CDR3 is missing. V gene TRBV6-5 combines with J gene TRBJ2-2, with 8 bases that match TRBD2. With V trimmed by 0 bases and J by 5 bases, 5 bases remained unmatched. Germline lookup yields CDR1 MNHEY and CDR2 SVGAGI. CDR3 size: 16 residues. The DNA for the CDR3 is TGTGCCAGCAGTTACTCTGGCGGGGGGTCTACCGGGGAGCTGTTTCTT. Protein sequence: CASSYSGGGSTGELFL.

This clonotype was picked up a small number of times. The chain links TRBV4-1 to TRBJ1-2; TRBD1 matches at 7 bases. The CDR3 has 15 residues. The trim removed 4 bases at V and 4 bases at J, leaving 9 bases unmatched. Germline V gene data show CDR1 as MGHRA and CDR2 as YSYEKL. The CDR3 region has the DNA TGCGCCAGCAGCCCCGGGACAGAAAGGACCTATGGCTACACCTTC. It yields the protein CASSPGTERTYGYTF.

This clonotype was seen a handful of times. The chain employs TRBV7-9 and TRBJ1-6; a possible D gene is TRBD1 (5 bases). This CDR3 has 13 residues. Germline assignment: CDR1 SEHNR and CDR2 FQNEAQ (reference sequence). The V end was cut by 5 bases, the J end by 5 bases, with 7 bases between. CDR3 DNA: TGTGCCAGCAGCAGACAGAATAATTCACCCCTCCACTTT. This codes for CASSRQNNSPLHF.

The V and J genes are TRBV2 and TRBJ2-3, with TRBD2 identical over 11 bases. The CDR3 is 16 residues long. J gave up 2 bases and V 5 bases, and 6 bases lay outside the gene matches. From germline, CDR1 is SNHLY and CDR2 FYNNEI. The CDR3 sequence: CASSRGTSGYTDTQYF. Written as DNA, the CDR3 is TGTGCCAGCAGTCGTGGGACTAGCGGTTACACAGATACGCAGTATTTT.

The rearrangement joins TRBV24-1 to TRBJ2-2; D possibly uses TRBD1 or TRBD2 (5 bases each). CDR3 length: 14 amino acids. CDR1 and CDR2 from the germline V gene are KGHDR and SFDVKD. Trimming left V 0 bases short and J 7 bases short, with 8 bases between. The CDR3 DNA follows: TGTGCCACCAGTGATTTGGGGGGATTCGGGGAGCTGTTTTTT. Translation gives CATSDLGGFGELFF.

About this clonotype itself: This is likely a read error, given that the CDR3 carries no conserved phenylalanine or tryptophan at its end. It is unclear where the CDR3 begins or ends on the DNA, so no DNA is shown, and the CDR3 is as TCRdb lists it. V gene TRBV24-1 combines with J gene TRBJ2-1; the DNA was not compared with TRBD1, the D call given in the table. The CDR3 comprises 13 residues, both ends counted. CDR1 and CDR2 from the germline V gene are KGHDR and SFDVKD. The CDR3 region is CATSDKTGTGLVL.

The V call is TRBV14, the J call TRBJ1-3, with a weak D call TRBD1 (6 bases). The CDR3 loop spans 16 amino acids. In germline, CDR1 is SGHDN, CDR2 FVKESK. The ends were cut back, 0 bases at V and 3 bases at J, with 12 bases in the middle. The CDR3 coding sequence is TGTGCCAGCAGCCAAGATTCCGGGACACTTGGAAACACCATATATTTT. It encodes CASSQDSGTLGNTIYF.

This clonotype was seen only a few times. The chain joins TRBV2 to TRBJ2-3; 10 bases align to TRBD2. Trimming at V came to 0 bases and at J to 2 bases, leaving 8 bases not matched to a gene. Germline lookup yields CDR1 SNHLY and CDR2 FYNNEI. The CDR3 is made up of 18 amino acids. CDR3 nucleotide sequence: TGTGCCAGCAGTGAAGCCCGACTAGCGGGCACATCCACAGATACGCAGTATTTT. Translation gives CASSEARLAGTSTDTQYF. The full variable domain, rest sourced from reference TRBV2 and TRBJ2-3, is EPEVTQTPSHQVTQMGQEVILRCVPISNHLYFYWYRQILGQKVEFLVSFYNNEISEKSEIFDDQFSVERPDGSNFTLKIRSTKLEDSAMYFCASSEARLAGTSTDTQYFGPGTRLTVL.

V and J are TRBV12-3 or TRBV12-4 and TRBJ2-1; D not resolved. CDR3 length: 16 amino acids. Between the trimmed V and J ends, which lost 1 base and 0 bases, there was a span of 10 bases. The CDR3 DNA reads TGTGCCAGCAGTTTAGGTCAGGTGAGCTCCTACAATGAGCAGTTCTTC. Protein sequence: CASSLGQVSSYNEQFF.

The chain couples TRBV19 to TRBJ1-2; perhaps TRBD1 as D (5 bases). The CDR3 is 13 residues long. CDR1 is LNHDA and CDR2 is SQIVND in the germline V gene (reference sequence). The V and J ends lost 6 bases and 5 bases respectively, with 13 bases between them. CDR3 nucleotide sequence: TGTGCCAGTAGCTTAAGGGGAGGGTATGGCTACACCTTC. Translation gives CASSLRGGYGYTF. The full variable domain, completed using reference TRBV19 and TRBJ1-2, is DGGITQSPKYLFRKEGQNVTLSCEQNLNHDAMYWYRQDPGQGLRLIYYSQIVNDFQKGDIAEGYSVSREKKESFPLTVTSAQKNPTAFYLCASSLRGGYGYTFGSGTRLTVV.

This sequence joins TRBV10-3 and TRBJ1-2; maybe TRBD1 (6 bases). V dropped 0 bases and J dropped 8 bases, with 13 bases sitting between them. In germline, CDR1 is ENHRY, CDR2 SYGVKD. This CDR3 contains 14 residues. CDR3 in DNA: TGTGCCATCAGTGAGTCGTCAGGGGCCACCGGCTACACCTTC. This encodes CAISESSGATGYTF.

This clonotype ranks as medium-sized. The chain uses TRBV20-1 and TRBJ1-6; 7 positions match TRBD1. V trimming: 6 bases; J trimming: 7 bases; junction bases outside the gene matches: 9. The CDR3 is 14 residues long. The germline V gene has CDR1 DFQATT and CDR2 SNEGSKA (reference sequence). CDR3 sequence: CSAEPPGQNSPLHF. The CDR3 DNA follows: TGCAGTGCAGAACCTCCGGGACAGAATTCACCCCTCCACTTT.

The chain uses TRBV21-1 and TRBJ2-7; the table's D call, TRBD1, has no DNA check behind it. TRBV21-1 is assigned pseudogene status. The CDR3 spans 17 residues. CDR3 loop: CVSTYGGPKRSSYEQYF. For the CDR3, the DNA is TGTGTCAGCACCTATGGGGGACCGAAGAGGTCCTCCTACGAGCAGTACTTC.

This clonotype turned up a few times. The CDR3 DNA reads as TGTGCCAGCAGAATCGGGACAGTGAGGGTGAACACTGAAGCTTTCTTT. Protein product: CASRIGTVRVNTEAFF. The rearrangement joins TRBV6-2 or TRBV6-3 to TRBJ1-1, with TRBD1 matching over 7 bases. The CDR3 has 16 amino acids. The V segment lost 6 bases and the J segment 0 bases; nucleotides outside the gene matches: 10. Germline lookup yields CDR1 MNHEY and CDR2 SVGEGT.

This clonotype was recorded a few times. The J gene is TRBJ1-1, the V gene TRBV6-1; no clear D. Looked up from germline, CDR1 is MNHNS and CDR2 is SASEGT. Deletions cut 2 bases from V and 6 bases from J, with 7 bases between. This CDR3 has 12 amino acids. The CDR3 is CASSERASEAFF. CDR3 DNA: TGTGCCAGCAGTGAACGGGCCTCTGAAGCTTTCTTT.

The chain joins TRBV23-1 to TRBJ1-5; a weak D match, TRBD1 (5 bases). TRBV23-1 is known as an ORF, though its function is uncertain. This CDR3 contains 20 residues. The germline V and J ends were trimmed by 8 bases and 2 bases, with 31 bases remaining between them. In nucleotides, the CDR3 is TGCGCCAGCGGCCACAACTGTTGGGATGAGGGGTATATTCGCAATCAGCCCCAGCATTTT. Residues: CASGHNCWDEGYIRNQPQHF.

V and J are TRBV6-1 and TRBJ1-5, with D perhaps TRBD1 (6 bases). Trimming removed 4 bases from V and 1 base from J, with 11 bases in between. Germline V lookup: CDR1 MNHNS, CDR2 SASEGT. This CDR3 contains 15 residues. The CDR3 sequence is CASSGGGASNQPQHF. The CDR3 nucleotides are TGTGCCAGCAGTGGAGGGGGTGCGAGCAATCAGCCCCAGCATTTT.

This clonotype was seen a single time. The V gene is TRBV9, the J gene TRBJ1-6; D is perhaps TRBD1 (6 bases). CDR3 length equals 16 residues. The germline V gene encodes CDR1 SGDLS and CDR2 YYNGEE. The germline V and J ends were trimmed by 1 base and 9 bases, with 17 bases remaining between them. DNA of the CDR3: TGTGCCAGCAGCGTATTTTCCCGGGCAGGGGTTTCACCCCTCCACTTT. Translated: CASSVFSRAGVSPLHF. Full variable domain (missing parts from reference TRBV9 and TRBJ1-6): DSGVTQTPKHLITATGQRVTLRCSPRSGDLSVYWYQQSLDQGLQFLIQYYNGEERAKGNILERFSAQQFPDLHSELNLSSLELGDSALYFCASSVFSRAGVSPLHFGNGTRLTVT.

This clonotype occurred a few times. This chain joins TRBV5-4 and TRBJ2-5; 7 bases align to TRBD2. Germline-derived CDR1 and CDR2 are SGHNT and YYREEE (reference sequence). This CDR3 is built from 15 residues. The ends lost 0 bases at V and 0 bases at J; junction bases unmatched: 2. The CDR3 DNA sequence: TGTGCCAGCAGCTTGGGAGCGGGGTACCAAGAGACCCAGTACTTC. Its translation is CASSLGAGYQETQYF.

V gene TRBV7-2 combines with J gene TRBJ1-6, with D perhaps matching TRBD1 (6 bases). Germline CDR1 SGHTA, CDR2 FQGNSA. The CDR3 extends over 19 amino acids. Trimming stripped 2 bases from V and 1 base from J, with 18 bases between. The CDR3 coding sequence is TGTGCCAGCAGCTTAAGGGGGACCGGGGGCGCTTCCTATAATTCACCCCTCCACTTT. This codes for CASSLRGTGGASYNSPLHF.